This passage covers 15 T cell receptor beta chains from one sample sequenced in a study of T cells after yellow fever vaccination. One entry per CDR3 protein, called by TCRdb with MiXCR from the 5' RACE reads. The sample has about 120,000 distinct CDR3 sequences, 7.5% to 10% seen once. The sample consisted of CD8+ T cells sorted from PBMCs, taken on the day of the yellow fever booster vaccination. The receptors here all came from a man aged 18 to 30 who received the YFV17D yellow fever vaccine.

V and J are TRBV12-3 or TRBV12-4 and TRBJ1-2, with D maybe TRBD1 (5 bases). The V gene lost 3 bases and the J gene lost 8 bases, with 13 bases spanning the gap. CDR3 length: 13 residues. The CDR3 coding sequence is TGTGCCAGCAGTTTGGGGGTGATAGTCGGCTACACCTTC. This codes for CASSLGVIVGYTF.

J is TRBJ1-5 and V is TRBV7-9; D not certain. Germline V gene data show CDR1 as SEHNR and CDR2 as FQNEAQ (reference sequence). Trimming shortened V by 8 bases and J by 0 bases, and 11 bases separated the two germline ends. The CDR3 has 14 residues. CDR3 bases: TGTGCCAGCGACATGGGGTCTAGCAATCAGCCCCAGCATTTT. Its translation is CASDMGSSNQPQHF. Full variable domain (outside the CDR3, taken from reference TRBV7-9 and TRBJ1-5): DTGVSQNPRHKITKRGQNVTFRCDPISEHNRLYWYRQTLGQGPEFLTYFQNEAQLEKSRLLSDRFSAERPKGSFSTLEIQRTEQGDSAMYLCASDMGSSNQPQHFGDGTRLSIL.

This clonotype turned up a few times. The rearrangement uses TRBV5-6 and TRBJ1-1; D unclear. Germline CDR1 is SGHDT and CDR2 is YYEEEE. Trimming removed 0 bases at V and 1 base at J, with 10 bases between. CDR3 length: 15 amino acids. Here the CDR3 DNA reads TGTGCCAGCAGCTTGGATAGGCATTGGAACACTGAAGCTTTCTTT. This codes for CASSLDRHWNTEAFF.

There are many counts of this clonotype. The CDR3 DNA is TGCAGCGTTGAGACAGCAGAAGCTTTCTTT. Protein sequence: CSVETAEAFF. The chain couples TRBV29-1 to TRBJ1-1; TRBD1 is a possible D gene (5 bases). CDR1 SQVTM and CDR2 ANQGSEA come from the germline V gene. This CDR3 contains 10 residues. Trimming cost V 3 bases and J 8 bases, with 7 bases left between them.

This clonotype was seen at least ten times. The chain is built from TRBV20-1 and TRBJ2-3; D might be TRBD1 or TRBD2, each matching 7 bases. The CDR3 runs to 14 residues. Germline values: CDR1 DFQATT, CDR2 SNEGSKA (reference sequence). Trimming left V 5 bases short and J 5 bases short, with 17 bases between. CDR3 in amino acids: CSAPDRDYRDTQYF. The CDR3 coding sequence is TGCAGTGCTCCCGACAGGGACTATAGAGATACGCAGTATTTT.

J is TRBJ2-5 and V is TRBV9, with 9 bases identical to TRBD2. Germline CDR1 SGDLS, CDR2 YYNGEE. V gave up 2 bases and J gave up 0 bases; unmatched junction bases: 11. CDR3 length: 18 residues. CDR3 region: CASSVNPSRLADQETQYF. The CDR3 DNA sequence: TGTGCCAGCAGCGTGAACCCAAGTCGACTAGCGGACCAAGAGACCCAGTACTTC. Full variable domain (outside the CDR3, taken from reference TRBV9 and TRBJ2-5): DSGVTQTPKHLITATGQRVTLRCSPRSGDLSVYWYQQSLDQGLQFLIQYYNGEERAKGNILERFSAQQFPDLHSELNLSSLELGDSALYFCASSVNPSRLADQETQYFGPGTRLLVL.

The J gene is TRBJ1-1, the V gene TRBV4-1; D is perhaps TRBD1 (6 bases). In germline, CDR1 is MGHRA, CDR2 YSYEKL. V lost 8 bases to trimming and J lost 3 bases, with 16 bases between them. CDR3 length: 14 residues. CDR3 residues: CASSREGEYTEAFF. As DNA, the CDR3 is TGCGCCAGCTCAAGGGAGGGGGAGTACACTGAAGCTTTCTTT.

V is TRBV19 and J is TRBJ1-2; a weak D match, TRBD1 (6 bases). The CDR3 length is 14 residues. Trimming left V 10 bases short and J 2 bases short, with 17 bases between. CDR1 LNHDA and CDR2 SQIVND come from the germline V gene (reference sequence). This chain's CDR3 is CATTLGQFNYGYTF. The CDR3 nucleotides are TGTGCCACCACGTTGGGACAATTCAACTATGGCTACACCTTC.

The chain links TRBV12-3 or TRBV12-4 to TRBJ2-1; TRBD2 aligns across 8 bases. V shed 8 bases, J shed 0 bases, and the junction held 6 bases outside the gene matches. The CDR3 runs to 15 residues. As DNA, the CDR3 is TGTGCCAGCGGACTCGGGGGGGCCTCCTACAATGAGCAGTTCTTC. This gives the protein CASGLGGASYNEQFF.

A few counts support this clonotype. The V gene is TRBV9, the J gene TRBJ2-1; 14 bases are a match to TRBD2. CDR3 length: 15 amino acids. The germline V gene encodes CDR1 SGDLS and CDR2 YYNGEE. V gave up 5 bases and J gave up 8 bases; unmatched junction bases: 6. The CDR3 DNA sequence: TGTGCCAGCAGTCCAGGGACTAGCGGGGGCTATGAGCAGTTCTTC. Residues: CASSPGTSGGYEQFF.

There are many counts of this clonotype. The chain links TRBV7-2 to TRBJ2-7; D perhaps matches TRBD2 (6 bases). CDR3 length: 15 amino acids. Germline-derived CDR1 and CDR2 are SGHTA and FQGNSA. Trimming removed 3 bases from V and 6 bases from J, with 18 bases in between. DNA for the CDR3: TGTGCCAGCAGCTTTAGGCGGTTGGGGGGTCCCGAGCAGTACTTC. It translates to CASSFRRLGGPEQYF.

This clonotype came up a few times. The rearrangement joins TRBV28 to TRBJ2-7; 8 bases are shared with TRBD1. Losses at the gene ends were 6 bases for V and 3 bases for J; bases not matched to a gene: 4. CDR3 length: 13 residues. The germline V gene encodes CDR1 MDHEN and CDR2 SYDVKM. As DNA, the CDR3 is TGTGCCAGCAGCGAGACAGGGGACTACGAGCAGTACGTC. Its translation is CASSETGDYEQYV.

Here the CDR3 DNA reads TGCAGTGCTAGAGGTGTGACTAGCGGGGGCCGGGTGGAGGAGCAGTTCTTC. It yields the protein CSARGVTSGGRVEEQFF. The chain joins TRBV20-1 to TRBJ2-1; TRBD2 matches at 12 bases. This CDR3 is built from 17 residues. V was pared by 1 base and J by 10 bases, with 14 bases of the junction left unmatched. The V gene's germline CDR1 is DFQATT and CDR2 SNEGSKA (reference sequence).

In its sample, this clonotype was seen a few times. The chain has TRBV7-3 and TRBJ1-1, with D uncertain. V was trimmed by 2 bases and J by 3 bases, leaving 7 bases between them. The CDR3 extends over 13 amino acids. Looked up from germline, CDR1 is SGHTA and CDR2 is FQGTGA. CDR3 sequence reads: CASSLEPDTEAFF. CDR3 DNA: TGTGCCAGCAGCTTAGAACCAGACACTGAAGCTTTCTTT.

J is TRBJ2-1 and V is TRBV12-3 or TRBV12-4; TRBD2 might be the D (6 bases). V was clipped by 0 bases and J by 6 bases, with 9 bases between them. This CDR3 contains 14 residues. CDR3 sequence (DNA): TGTGCCAGCAGTTTAGCGGGACTGATCAATGAGCAGTTCTTC. It yields the protein CASSLAGLINEQFF.